The present T cell receptor beta chain was sequenced within a study of blood T cell repertoires in COVID-19. Study-level information: T cells, B-cell-depleted T cells, or PBMCs supplied cDNA or gDNA.

V lost 4 bases, J lost 6 bases, and 5 bases stayed unmatched. The CDR3 covers 13 residues. Under the authors' procedure: Counts of nucleated cells, estimated from reference gene primer amplification, were obtained. Here immunoSEQ multiplex PCR was the method, and the copy in TCRdb shows in-frame clones only, minus some. For V, J and clone size, that table is used; D and trimming come from the DNA. Among about 190,000 clones listed, roughly 79% were seen once. This chain uses TRBV12-3 or TRBV12-4 with TRBJ2-7; TRBD1 aligns across 8 bases. This TCR was recovered from a man between 60 and 70 years old with active or convalescent COVID-19. The sample taken for sequencing was peripheral blood. This chain's CDR3 is CASSSWTGPEQYF. CDR3 nucleotides: TGTGCCAGCAGTTCTTGGACAGGGCCCGAGCAGTACTTC.